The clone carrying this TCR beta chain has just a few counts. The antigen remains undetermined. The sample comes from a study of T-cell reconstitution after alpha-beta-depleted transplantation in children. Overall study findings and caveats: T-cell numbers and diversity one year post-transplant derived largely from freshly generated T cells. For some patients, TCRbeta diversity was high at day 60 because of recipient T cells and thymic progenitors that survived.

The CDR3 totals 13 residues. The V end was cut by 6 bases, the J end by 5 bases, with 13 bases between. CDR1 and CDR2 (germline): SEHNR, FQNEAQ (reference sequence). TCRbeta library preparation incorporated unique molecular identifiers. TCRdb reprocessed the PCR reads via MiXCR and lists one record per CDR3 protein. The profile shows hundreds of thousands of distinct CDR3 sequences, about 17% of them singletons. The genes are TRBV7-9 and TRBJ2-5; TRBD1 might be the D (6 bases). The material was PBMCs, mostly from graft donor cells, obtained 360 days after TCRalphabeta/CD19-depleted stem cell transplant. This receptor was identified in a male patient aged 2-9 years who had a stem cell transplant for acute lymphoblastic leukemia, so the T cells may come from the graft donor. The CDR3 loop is CASRSGTRETQYF. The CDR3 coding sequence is TGTGCCAGCAGGTCTGGGACAAGGGAGACCCAGTACTTC.